This T cell receptor beta chain was captured by sequencing in a study of blood T cell repertoires in COVID-19 (dated by TCRdb to between 2020 and 2021). Looking at the study overall: Collaborator samples came from the United States, Italy and Spain and covered acute and convalescent phases of COVID-19. The material from the prospective study consisted of cDNA or gDNA derived from T cells, B-cell-depleted T cells, or PBMCs. The dataset comprised deeply sampled blood TCRbeta repertoires from subjects exposed to, actively infected with, or recovered from COVID-19. The repertoires were made available in a free public database intended to serve as a resource for research on the immune response to SARS-CoV-2. The samples were drawn from the first 160 participants of the ongoing ImmuneRACE study and from 1,254 subjects provided by 6 global collaborators. The sample metadata nearly always contained a de-identified subject ID, COVID-19 status, age in years and sex. Where available, HLA class I and class II types were obtained from metadata supplied by the sample provider rather than from assay-based typing. What the work shows at the level of the full study, not this receptor alone: The quantity of clinical and demographic metadata differed by source and by participant and was supplied without curation.

Concerning this clone: The specificity of this receptor is unknown. Nothing much larger sits one base from this clone, and base qualities are not available.

Collaborating institutions collected whole blood in K2EDTA tubes following their own protocols. Collaborator samples were shipped for TCRbeta analysis as frozen whole blood, isolated PBMCs, or DNA extracted from either sample type. From the germline V gene (reference sequence), CDR1 is GTSNPN and CDR2 is SVGIG. Its CDR3 holds 15 amino acids, cysteine through phenylalanine. Of the read, only the CDR3 DNA is kept; its 45 bases are in frame from base 1. Germline trimming: 4 bases from V, 0 bases from J; junction bases outside gene matches: 4. The immunoSEQ Assay, a bias-controlled multiplex PCR, was used to amplify TCRbeta CDR3 regions from genomic DNA. On the study's bioinformatics: Within the assay, amplification of reference gene primers was used to estimate how many nucleated cells each sample contained. Sequence reads were collapsed and filtered to measure the absolute abundance of every unique TCRbeta CDR3 rearrangement. Productive Simpson clonality was computed per sample as the square root of Simpson's diversity index over productive rearrangements. This is the immuneACCESS table as TCRdb keeps it, with only in-frame sequences that have V and J called. A part of the clones is gone; compared with another copy, unresolved V genes explain less than half, and the rest is unexplained. The D gene and trimming were derived from the DNA, and the V and J assignments and clone size from that table. The sample includes fewer than 120,000 clones, with approximately 90% observed a single time. Of the sample, around 4.9% falls within the top ten clones.

The rearranged segments are TRBV30 and TRBJ2-1, with 9 bases aligning to TRBD2. This clonotype was obtained from a human donor in a cohort sampled during active COVID-19. Sequences were obtained from peripheral blood. CDR3 loop: CAWTSGVSSYNEQFF. The DNA sequence follows: TGTGCCTGGACTAGCGGGGTGAGCTCCTACAATGAGCAGTTCTTC.